The 18 T cell receptor beta chains in this list originate from one sample, sequenced in a study of regulatory T cells in long-lasting Graves disease. Time point of the sample: newly diagnosed GD, antithyroid drugs for less than 3 months. Scientists built the TCR library using RNA that was extracted from PBMCs. Building the TCR beta libraries relied on iRepertoire HTBI primers, and CDR3 regions underwent Arm-PCR. TCRdb re-called the multiplex PCR reads through MiXCR, storing one row per CDR3 protein. Of 240,000 or so distinct CDR3 sequences in the sample, 20% to 25% are singletons; the top ten hold about 15%. Sample: peripheral blood mononuclear cells (PBMCs), taken at new diagnosis, from a patient treated with antithyroid drugs. Receptor source: a female donor with Graves disease.

This clonotype came up many times. The chain links TRBV3-2 to TRBJ1-2. TRBV3-2 is an annotated pseudogene. The CDR3 spans 17 residues. The CDR3 here is CASSQARAGAFNYGYTF. DNA of the CDR3: TGTGCCAGCAGCCAAGCGAGGGCAGGAGCTTTCAACTATGGCTACACCTTC.

This clonotype occurred once. The genes are TRBV7-3 and TRBJ1-5, with TRBD1 matching 10 bases. There are 15 residues in the CDR3. From germline, CDR1 is SGHTA and CDR2 FQGTGA. J was trimmed by 2 bases and V by 5 bases; bases with no gene match: 3. CDR3 sequence: CASSRGTGGNQPQHF. The CDR3 nucleotides read TGTGCCAGCAGCCGCGGGACAGGGGGCAATCAGCCCCAGCATTTT.

This clonotype appeared many times. The chain uses TRBV2 and TRBJ1-6, with 7 bases that match TRBD1. Germline V gene data show CDR1 as SNHLY and CDR2 as FYNNEI. V dropped 7 bases and J dropped 8; count of bases not matched to a gene: 11. This CDR3 is built from 15 residues. The CDR3: CASMLLTQGYSPLHF. CDR3 sequence (DNA): TGTGCCAGCATGCTGCTAACACAGGGGTATTCACCCCTCCACTTT.

This chain uses TRBV7-9 with TRBJ2-2; 14 bases agree with TRBD2. From germline, CDR1 is SEHNR and CDR2 FQNEAQ (reference sequence). The CDR3 extends over 16 amino acids. Trimming cost V 6 bases and J 5 bases; bases outside gene matches: 5. The CDR3 nucleotides are TGTGCCAGCAGTCCAGGGACTAGCGGGGGTACCGGGGAGCTGTTTTTT. This encodes CASSPGTSGGTGELFF.

This clonotype was seen many times. This chain connects TRBV24-1 to TRBJ2-3; D perhaps matches TRBD2 (6 bases). V lost 5 bases to trimming and J lost 3 bases, with 14 bases between them. The CDR3 consists of 15 residues. The germline V gene has CDR1 KGHDR and CDR2 SFDVKD. The CDR3 sequence: CATSAKWGVTDTQYF. CDR3 nucleotide sequence: TGTGCCACCAGTGCTAAGTGGGGGGTTACAGATACGCAGTATTTT.

This chain uses TRBV6-9 with TRBJ1-1; 9 bases are a match to TRBD1. With 4 bases clipped from V and 6 bases from J, the junction kept 6 bases outside the gene matches. The CDR3 extends over 14 amino acids. CDR1 is MNHGY and CDR2 is SVAAGI in the germline V gene. The CDR3 sequence: CASSSHRGLAEAFF. The CDR3 nucleotides are TGTGCCAGCAGTTCCCACAGGGGGCTCGCTGAAGCTTTCTTT.

This clonotype has ten or more counts. The V gene is TRBV5-1, the J gene TRBJ2-1, with TRBD2 matching 9 bases. Germline CDR1 SGHRS, CDR2 YFSETQ. The ends lost 4 bases at V and 8 bases at J; junction bases unmatched: 7. There are 14 residues in the CDR3. CDR3 coding DNA: TGCGCCAGCAGCCCTCGGAGCGGGGGGTATGAGCAGTTCTTC. Its protein is CASSPRSGGYEQFF.

This clonotype has a count of ten or more. The rearrangement joins TRBV10-1 to TRBJ2-7; 8 bases are shared with TRBD1. V trimming: 5 bases; J trimming: 5 bases; junction bases outside the gene matches: 8. Germline CDR1 and CDR2: WNHNN and SYGVQD (reference sequence). CDR3 length equals 14 residues. The CDR3: CASSLDRAVNEQYF. CDR3 nucleotide sequence: TGCGCCAGCAGTTTGGACAGGGCGGTGAACGAGCAGTACTTC.

The table lists this clonotype with many counts. V and J are TRBV24-1 and TRBJ2-3; D might be TRBD2 (5 bases). This CDR3 contains 13 residues. V dropped 4 bases and J dropped 8 bases, with 12 bases sitting between them. The germline gives CDR1 KGHDR, CDR2 SFDVKD. CDR3 sequence (DNA): TGTGCCACCAGTGACCCGGACTTTCTTACGCAGTATTTT. Translating it yields CATSDPDFLTQYF.

The genes are TRBV6-9 and TRBJ1-1; 8 bases align to TRBD1. The CDR3 loop spans 14 amino acids. In germline, CDR1 is MNHGY, CDR2 SVAAGI. The trim removed 4 bases at V and 7 bases at J, leaving 8 bases unmatched. The CDR3 DNA follows: TGTGCCAGCAGTTCCTTCAGGGGGCATAGTGAAGCTTTCTTT. It translates to CASSSFRGHSEAFF.

J is TRBJ1-5 and V is TRBV6-2 or TRBV6-3; D gene uncertain. V was cut by 0 bases and J by 9 bases, with 18 bases left in between. Germline CDR1 is MNHEY and CDR2 is SVGEGT. This CDR3 spans 16 amino acids. The CDR3 region is CASSYSYSTILWPQHF. DNA for the CDR3: TGTGCCAGCAGTTACTCGTACAGCACTATCCTCTGGCCCCAGCATTTT.

This chain connects TRBV28 to TRBJ2-7; D is uncertain. The CDR3 contains 14 residues. Trimming left V 5 bases short and J 1 base short, with 12 bases between. Germline CDR1 reads MDHEN; CDR2 reads SYDVKM. CDR3 bases: TGTGCCAGCAGTACGAATCTTGGATCCTACGAGCAGTACTTC. Protein product: CASSTNLGSYEQYF. The variable domain in full, completed from reference TRBV28 and TRBJ2-7, reads DVKVTQSSRYLVKRTGEKVFLECVQDMDHENMFWYRQDPGLGLRLIYFSYDVKMKEKGDIPEGYSVSREKKERFSLILESASTNQTSMYLCASSTNLGSYEQYFGPGTRLTVT.

There are many counts of this clonotype. The genes are TRBV29-1 and TRBJ2-7, with D perhaps matching TRBD1 or TRBD2 (5 bases each). Trimming stripped 7 bases from V and 4 bases from J, with 17 bases between. Germline V gene data show CDR1 as SQVTM and CDR2 as ANQGSEA. The CDR3 has 13 residues. The CDR3, as DNA: TGCAGCGCGGGGACCGGGACCCTTTACGAGCAGTACTTC. This gives the protein CSAGTGTLYEQYF.

This clonotype has at least ten counts. The rearrangement uses TRBV28 and TRBJ2-7; D not resolved. The V end was cut by 3 bases, the J end by 2 bases, with 5 bases between. This CDR3 has 12 amino acids. Germline loops: CDR1 MDHEN, CDR2 SYDVKM. CDR3 nucleotide sequence: TGTGCCAGCAGTTTTGGGACCTACGAGCAGTACTTC. It is translated as CASSFGTYEQYF.

This clonotype was counted at least ten times. J is TRBJ2-2 and V is TRBV20-1; tentatively, D is TRBD2 (5 bases). V lost 0 bases and J lost 6, with 8 bases in between. The germline V gene encodes CDR1 DFQATT and CDR2 SNEGSKA (reference sequence). The CDR3 sequence is 13 residues long. CDR3 DNA: TGCAGTGCTAGAGATTTGCGGGCCGGGGAGCTGTTTTTT. Its translation is CSARDLRAGELFF.

The chain carries TRBV5-4 and TRBJ2-7; D is undetermined. The V gene's germline CDR1 is SGHNT and CDR2 YYREEE (reference sequence). V lost 0 bases, J lost 0 bases, and 7 bases lay in between. This CDR3 contains 14 residues. The CDR3 bases are TGTGCCAGCAGCTTGGGCCTTTTCTCCTACGAGCAGTACTTC. It is translated as CASSLGLFSYEQYF.

This clonotype occurred a few times. The chain recombines TRBV5-6 with TRBJ1-4; D not resolved. Germline V gene lookup returns CDR1 SGHDT and CDR2 YYEEEE. V was cut by 1 base and J by 2 bases, with 9 bases left in between. The CDR3 runs 15 residues. CDR3 sequence reads: CASSLKRWTNEKLFF. In DNA form, the CDR3 reads TGTGCCAGCAGCTTGAAAAGGTGGACTAATGAAAAACTGTTTTTT.

As regards this clonotype: This may stem from a read error, because a much larger clone lies one nucleotide away. The J gene is TRBJ1-5, the V gene TRBV6-1; D is undetermined. CDR3 size: 15 residues. The germline V gene has CDR1 MNHNS and CDR2 SASEGT. V was clipped by 6 bases and J by 4 bases, with 16 bases between them. In DNA, the CDR3 is TGTGCCAGCAGGATAACGCGACACCTAAATCAGCCCCAGCATTTT. It codes for CASRITRHLNQPQHF.